The 10 T cell receptor beta chains listed next were all sequenced from one sample in a study of radiotherapy plus CTLA-4 blockade in lung cancer. The protocol was immunoSEQ multiplex PCR, while the TCRdb copy is restricted to in-frame clones and leaves out a portion. The sample lists about 27,000 clones, about three quarters occurring once. This specimen was peripheral blood, taken from a patient treated with radiotherapy plus ipilimumab. The origin of the receptors is a human donor with non-small cell lung cancer who had stable disease on radiotherapy plus ipilimumab.

V usage is TRBV6-1 and J usage is TRBJ1-1; a weak D match, TRBD1 (6 bases). V shed 9 bases and J shed 0 bases, with 11 bases lying between them. The CDR3 is made up of 13 amino acids. Germline values: CDR1 MNHNS, CDR2 SASEGT. DNA for the CDR3: TGTGCCAGTCCAGGACAGTTGAACACTGAAGCTTTCTTT. It is translated as CASPGQLNTEAFF.

This chain joins TRBV9 and TRBJ2-3; 10 nucleotides align to TRBD2. There are 18 residues in the CDR3. Germline CDR1 reads SGDLS; CDR2 reads YYNGEE. V dropped 0 bases and J dropped 0; count of bases not matched to a gene: 7. In DNA, the CDR3 is TGTGCCAGCAGCGTAGTGGCTAGCGGGGGATTTAGCACAGATACGCAGTATTTT. Its translation: CASSVVASGGFSTDTQYF.

This clone was observed once. V and J are TRBV6-5 and TRBJ1-6; maybe TRBD1 (6 bases). The CDR3 contains 15 residues. Germline V gives CDR1 MNHEY, CDR2 SVGAGI. V was trimmed by 0 bases and J by 8 bases, leaving 11 bases between them. DNA of the CDR3: TGTGCCAGCAGTTACTCCAGACGGGGGCATTCACCCCTCCACTTT. Translation: CASSYSRRGHSPLHF.

This clone occurred a few times. Here the CDR3 reads CASSFGLAYEQYF. The CDR3 bases are TGCGCCAGCAGCTTCGGACTGGCCTACGAGCAGTACTTC. This chain joins TRBV5-1 and TRBJ2-7; D might be TRBD2 (5 bases). CDR3 length: 13 residues. Trimming stripped 2 bases from V and 2 bases from J, with 8 bases between. The germline gives CDR1 SGHRS, CDR2 YFSETQ. The full variable domain, with the rest looked up from reference TRBV5-1 and TRBJ2-7, is KAGVTQTPRYLIKTRGQQVTLSCSPISGHRSVSWYQQTPGQGLQFLFEYFSETQRNKGNFPGRFSGRQFSNSRSEMNVSTLELGDSALYLCASSFGLAYEQYFGPGTRLTVT.

The rearrangement links TRBV6-5 to TRBJ1-3, with no clear D. Per the germline V gene, CDR1 is MNHEY and CDR2 is SVGAGI. This CDR3 has 15 residues. V was shortened by 2 bases and J by 5 bases, with 13 bases between the two germline ends. Here the CDR3 reads CASSYGRFDRNTIYF. Written as DNA, the CDR3 is TGTGCCAGCAGTTACGGACGGTTCGATAGAAACACCATATATTTT.

The rearrangement uses TRBV5-1 and TRBJ2-7, with D unresolved. Germline loops: CDR1 SGHRS, CDR2 YFSETQ. Deletions cut 7 bases from V and 3 bases from J, with 14 bases between. The CDR3 spans 13 residues. CDR3 residues: CASSPGNNYEQYF. CDR3 DNA: TGCGCCAGCTCCCCAGGAAATAACTACGAGCAGTACTTC.

The chain recombines TRBV6-6 with TRBJ1-5; tentatively, D is TRBD1 (6 bases). Germline V gene lookup returns CDR1 MNHNY and CDR2 SVGAGI (reference sequence). The CDR3 spans 14 residues. The ends were cut back, 6 bases at V and 0 bases at J, with 9 bases in the middle. Here the CDR3 reads CASRQGYSNQPQHF. The CDR3 DNA reads TGTGCCAGCAGACAGGGTTATAGCAATCAGCCCCAGCATTTT.

This sequence joins TRBV19 and TRBJ1-4, with a possible D match to TRBD1 (5 bases). This CDR3 spans 15 amino acids. In germline, CDR1 is LNHDA, CDR2 SQIVND (reference sequence). With 2 bases removed from V and 2 bases from J, the gap between germline ends came to 9 bases. The CDR3 loop reads CASSISGDTNEKLFF. DNA for the CDR3: TGTGCCAGTAGTATATCCGGGGACACTAATGAAAAACTGTTTTTT.

In its sample, this clone was seen a few times. The chain uses TRBV5-6 and TRBJ1-5, with a possible D match to TRBD1 (6 bases). Germline values: CDR1 SGHDT, CDR2 YYEEEE. Trimming removed 4 bases from V and 10 bases from J, with 33 bases in between. The CDR3 has 19 residues. CDR3 protein: CASSRGGRGYSGRGRPQHF. As DNA, the CDR3 is TGTGCCAGCAGCCGGGGGGGGCGCGGGTACAGCGGCCGGGGGCGTCCCCAGCATTTT.

V gene TRBV19 combines with J gene TRBJ2-6; 9 nucleotides line up with TRBD1. The CDR3 is 18 amino acids. Per the germline V gene, CDR1 is LNHDA and CDR2 is SQIVND (reference sequence). V lost 8 bases to trimming and J lost 0 bases; unmatched junction nucleotides: 11. DNA of the CDR3: TGTGCCAGTGCGGGGAGACAGGGGGGCTTCTCTGGGGCCAACGTCCTGACTTTC. Translating gives CASAGRQGGFSGANVLTF.